The T cell receptor beta chain described here comes from a study of neurological immune-mediated disorders. The cDNA was synthesized by means of template-switch 5'RACE, which was carried out with 10-nucleotide random UMIs. TCRdb reanalysed the 5' RACE reads using MiXCR and keeps one entry per CDR3 protein. The table lists tens of thousands of distinct CDR3 sequences, roughly 10% of them singletons. Indicated time point: longitudinal time-point 1 (baseline). Maryland, USA blood bank volunteers served as healthy controls. Concerning this clonotype: A much larger clonotype is one base distant, so this may be a read error.

This CDR3 region has 14 residues. Germline V gives CDR1 PRHDT, CDR2 FYEKMQ (reference sequence). V is TRBV13 and J is TRBJ2-5, with D perhaps matching TRBD2 (5 bases). This sequence was found in a man between 25 and 39 years old in good health. Sample: PBMCs. The CDR3 DNA is TGTGCCAACAGCCCCTCAAGCGGTCAAGAGACCCAGTACTTC. Amino acid sequence: CANSPSSGQETQYF. Filled out from reference TRBV13 and TRBJ2-5, the complete variable domain reads AAGVIQSPRHLIKEKRETATLKCYPIPRHDTVYWYQQGPGQDPQFLISFYEKMQSDKGSIPDRFSAQQFSDYHSELNMSSLELGDSALYFCANSPSSGQETQYFGPGTRLLVL.